This TCR beta chain was sequenced during a study of low-dose radiotherapy and immunotherapy resistance in tumors. Study as a whole: Administration of intravenous cyclophosphamide at 200 mg/m2 took place every two weeks, one day before radiation and immunotherapy. Patients took aspirin (300 mg orally, daily) for four cycles beginning at cycle 1 day 1.

Trimming stripped 5 bases from V and 6 bases from J, with 17 bases between. The CDR3 has 14 residues. Germline CDR1 MDHEN, CDR2 SYDVKM. Priming of first-strand cDNA relied on TRAV- and TRBV-specific primers (covering alpha and beta chains). Both a constant-region primer and a V-primer adapter served to amplify TCRs across approximately 19 PCR cycles. A single record per CDR3 protein comes from TCRdb applying MiXCR to the reads. Of 54,000 or so distinct CDR3 sequences in the sample, approximately 25% were seen once. Stated time point: before trial treatment. Treatment combined nivolumab, ipilimumab, aspirin, low-dose cyclophosphamide and low-dose radiotherapy in a dose-escalation trial.

Here the sequenced sample was PBMCs, taken before treatment. The V and J genes are TRBV28 and TRBJ2-7, with a tentative D call TRBD2 (7 bases). The clonotype was recovered from a male donor with prostate cancer. Written as DNA, the CDR3 is TGTGCCAGCAGTGAGGCAGGGGAGGGCCTCGAGCAGTACTTC. Its translation is CASSEAGEGLEQYF.